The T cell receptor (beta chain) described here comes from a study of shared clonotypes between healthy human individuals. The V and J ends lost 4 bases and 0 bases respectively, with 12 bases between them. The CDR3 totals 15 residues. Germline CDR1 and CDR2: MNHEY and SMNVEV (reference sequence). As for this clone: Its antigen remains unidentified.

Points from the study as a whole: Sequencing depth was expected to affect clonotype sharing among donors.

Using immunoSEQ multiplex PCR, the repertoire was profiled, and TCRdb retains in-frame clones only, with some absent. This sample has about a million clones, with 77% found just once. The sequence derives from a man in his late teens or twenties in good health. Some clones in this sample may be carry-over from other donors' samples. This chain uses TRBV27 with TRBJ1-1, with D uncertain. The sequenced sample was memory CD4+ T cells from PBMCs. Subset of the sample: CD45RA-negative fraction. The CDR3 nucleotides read TGTGCCAGCAGTTCAGGACGATCGATGAACACTGAAGCTTTCTTT. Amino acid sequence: CASSSGRSMNTEAFF.